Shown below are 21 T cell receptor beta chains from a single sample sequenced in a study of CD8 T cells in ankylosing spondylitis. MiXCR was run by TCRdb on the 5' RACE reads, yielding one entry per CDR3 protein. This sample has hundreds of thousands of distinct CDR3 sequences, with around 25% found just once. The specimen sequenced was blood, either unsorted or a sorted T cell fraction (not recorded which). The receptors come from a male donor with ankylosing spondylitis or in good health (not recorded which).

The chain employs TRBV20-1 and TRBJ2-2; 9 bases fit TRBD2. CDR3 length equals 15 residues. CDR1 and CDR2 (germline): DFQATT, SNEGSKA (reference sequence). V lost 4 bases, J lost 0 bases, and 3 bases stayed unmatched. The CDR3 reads CSAISSGTNTGELFF. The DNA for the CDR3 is TGCAGTGCTATTTCTAGCGGGACGAACACCGGGGAGCTGTTTTTT.

The CDR3 here is CASSQALAGGTNEQFF. DNA for the CDR3: TGTGCCAGCAGCCAAGCTCTAGCGGGAGGTACCAATGAGCAGTTCTTC. The V and J genes are TRBV11-2 and TRBJ2-1, with 11 positions matching TRBD2. The CDR3 has 16 amino acids. V was pared by 5 bases and J by 6 bases, with 9 bases of the junction left unmatched. Per the germline V gene, CDR1 is SGHAT and CDR2 is FQNNGV. Together with reference TRBV11-2 and TRBJ2-1, the CDR3 gives the full variable domain: EAGVAQSPRYKIIEKRQSVAFWCNPISGHATLYWYQQILGQGPKLLIQFQNNGVVDDSQLPKDRFSAERLKGVDSTLKIQPAKLEDSAVYLCASSQALAGGTNEQFFGPGTRLTVL.

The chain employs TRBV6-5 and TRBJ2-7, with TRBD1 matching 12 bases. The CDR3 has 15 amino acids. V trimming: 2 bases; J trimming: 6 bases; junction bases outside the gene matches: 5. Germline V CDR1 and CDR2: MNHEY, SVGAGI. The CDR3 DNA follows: TGTGCCAGCAGTTACCGGGACAGGGGGCGAGGCGAGCAGTACTTC. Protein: CASSYRDRGRGEQYF.

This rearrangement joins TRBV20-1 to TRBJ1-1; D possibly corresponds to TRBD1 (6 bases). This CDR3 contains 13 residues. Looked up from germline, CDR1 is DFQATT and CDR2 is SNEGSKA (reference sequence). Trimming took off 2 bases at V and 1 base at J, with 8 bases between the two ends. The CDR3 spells CSARKQGNTEAFF. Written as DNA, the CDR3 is TGCAGTGCTAGAAAACAGGGGAACACTGAAGCTTTCTTT.

The CDR3 here is CASRRGLAGGSPYNEQFF. The CDR3, as DNA: TGTGCCAGCAGAAGAGGACTAGCGGGAGGAAGCCCCTACAATGAGCAGTTCTTC. J is TRBJ2-1 and V is TRBV6-1; 14 nucleotides agree with TRBD2. The CDR3 has 18 residues. Germline V gives CDR1 MNHNS, CDR2 SASEGT. V was pared by 6 bases and J by 2 bases, with 9 bases of the junction left unmatched.

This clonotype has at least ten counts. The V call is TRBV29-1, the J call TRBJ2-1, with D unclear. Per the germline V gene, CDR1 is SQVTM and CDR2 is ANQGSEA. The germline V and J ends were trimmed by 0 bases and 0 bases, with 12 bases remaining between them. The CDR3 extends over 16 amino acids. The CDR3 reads CSVEDLGSSSYNEQFF. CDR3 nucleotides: TGCAGCGTTGAAGATCTAGGATCGAGCTCCTACAATGAGCAGTTCTTC.

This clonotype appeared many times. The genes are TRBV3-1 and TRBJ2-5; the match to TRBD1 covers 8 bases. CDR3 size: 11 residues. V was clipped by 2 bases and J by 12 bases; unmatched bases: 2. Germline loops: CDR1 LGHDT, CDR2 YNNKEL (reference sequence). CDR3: CASSQQGAKYF. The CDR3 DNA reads TGTGCCAGCAGCCAACAGGGGGCGAAGTACTTC.

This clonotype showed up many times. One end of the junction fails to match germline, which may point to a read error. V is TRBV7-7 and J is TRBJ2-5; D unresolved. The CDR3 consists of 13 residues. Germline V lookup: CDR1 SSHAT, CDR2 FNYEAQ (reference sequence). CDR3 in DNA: TGTGCTAGCAGCGCCGGGCCCAGGGAGACCCAGTACTTC. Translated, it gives CASSAGPRETQYF.

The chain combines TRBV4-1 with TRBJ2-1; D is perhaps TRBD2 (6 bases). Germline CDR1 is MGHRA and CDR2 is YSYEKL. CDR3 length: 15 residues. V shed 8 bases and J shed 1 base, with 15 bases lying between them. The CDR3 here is CASGPGDLSYNEQFF. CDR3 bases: TGCGCCAGCGGTCCCGGGGACTTATCCTACAATGAGCAGTTCTTC.

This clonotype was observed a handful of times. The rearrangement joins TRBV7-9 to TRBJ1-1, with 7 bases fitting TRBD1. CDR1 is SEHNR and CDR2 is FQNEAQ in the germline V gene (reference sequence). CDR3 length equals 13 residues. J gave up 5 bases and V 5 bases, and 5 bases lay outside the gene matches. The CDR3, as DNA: TGTGCCAGCAGCATAACACAGGGGACTGAAGCTTTCTTT. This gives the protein CASSITQGTEAFF.

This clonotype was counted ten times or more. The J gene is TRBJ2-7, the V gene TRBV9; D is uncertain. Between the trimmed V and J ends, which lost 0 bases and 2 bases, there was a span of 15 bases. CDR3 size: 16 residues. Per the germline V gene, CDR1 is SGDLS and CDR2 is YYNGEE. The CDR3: CASSVDGSPSAYEQYF. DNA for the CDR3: TGTGCCAGCAGCGTAGATGGTTCTCCGTCGGCCTACGAGCAGTACTTC.

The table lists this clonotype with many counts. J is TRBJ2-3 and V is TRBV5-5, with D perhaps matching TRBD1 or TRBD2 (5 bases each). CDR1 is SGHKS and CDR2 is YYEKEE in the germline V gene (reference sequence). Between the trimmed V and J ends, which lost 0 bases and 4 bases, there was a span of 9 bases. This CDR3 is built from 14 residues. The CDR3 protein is CASSLGGDPDTQYF. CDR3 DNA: TGTGCCAGCAGCTTGGGAGGGGATCCAGATACGCAGTATTTT.

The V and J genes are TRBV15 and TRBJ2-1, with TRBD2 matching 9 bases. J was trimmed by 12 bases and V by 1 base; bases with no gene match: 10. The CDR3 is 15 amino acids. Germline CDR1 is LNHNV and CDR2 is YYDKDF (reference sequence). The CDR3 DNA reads TGTGCCACCAGCAGAGCCTCCGGGACTAGCTACGTGCAGTTCTTC. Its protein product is CATSRASGTSYVQFF.

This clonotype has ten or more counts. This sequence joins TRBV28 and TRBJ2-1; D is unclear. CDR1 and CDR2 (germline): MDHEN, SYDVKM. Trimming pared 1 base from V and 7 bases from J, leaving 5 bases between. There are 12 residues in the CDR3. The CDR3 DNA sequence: TGTGCCAGCAGTTTATTGCGGAATGAGCAGTTCTTC. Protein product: CASSLLRNEQFF.

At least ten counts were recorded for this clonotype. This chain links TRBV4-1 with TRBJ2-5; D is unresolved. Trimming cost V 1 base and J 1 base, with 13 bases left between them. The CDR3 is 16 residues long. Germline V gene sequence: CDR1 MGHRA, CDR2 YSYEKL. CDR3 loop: CASSQGELSSQETQYF. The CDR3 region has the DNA TGCGCCAGCAGCCAAGGGGAACTCAGTAGCCAAGAGACCCAGTACTTC.

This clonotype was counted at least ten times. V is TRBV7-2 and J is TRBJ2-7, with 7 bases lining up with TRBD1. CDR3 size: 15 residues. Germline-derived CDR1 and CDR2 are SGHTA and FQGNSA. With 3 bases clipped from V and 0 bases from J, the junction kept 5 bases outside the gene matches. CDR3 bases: TGTGCCAGCAGCTTGAGGACAGGTAGCTCCTACGAGCAGTACTTC. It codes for CASSLRTGSSYEQYF.

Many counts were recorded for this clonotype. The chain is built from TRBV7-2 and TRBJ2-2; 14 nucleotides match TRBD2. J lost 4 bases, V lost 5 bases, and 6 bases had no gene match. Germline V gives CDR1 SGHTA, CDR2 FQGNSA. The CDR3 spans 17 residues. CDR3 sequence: CASSRPGLAGVTGELFF. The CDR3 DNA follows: TGTGCCAGCAGCAGACCGGGACTAGCGGGAGTCACCGGGGAGCTGTTTTTT.

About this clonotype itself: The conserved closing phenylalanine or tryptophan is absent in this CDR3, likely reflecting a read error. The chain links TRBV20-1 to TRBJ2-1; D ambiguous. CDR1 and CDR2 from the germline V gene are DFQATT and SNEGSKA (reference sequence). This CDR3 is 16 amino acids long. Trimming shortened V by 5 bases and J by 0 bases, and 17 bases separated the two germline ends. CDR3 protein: CSAHNIAHSSYNEQFS. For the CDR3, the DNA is TGCAGTGCTCACAATATAGCCCACAGCTCCTACAATGAGCAGTTCTCC.

DNA of the CDR3: TGCAGTGCTAGCCGAAGCAGGGGAAGTGGGGAGACCCAGTACTTC. This codes for CSASRSRGSGETQYF. This rearrangement joins TRBV20-1 to TRBJ2-5, with D possibly being TRBD1 (6 bases). Germline lookup yields CDR1 DFQATT and CDR2 SNEGSKA (reference sequence). V dropped 3 bases and J dropped 5 bases, with 19 bases sitting between them. The CDR3 runs 15 residues.

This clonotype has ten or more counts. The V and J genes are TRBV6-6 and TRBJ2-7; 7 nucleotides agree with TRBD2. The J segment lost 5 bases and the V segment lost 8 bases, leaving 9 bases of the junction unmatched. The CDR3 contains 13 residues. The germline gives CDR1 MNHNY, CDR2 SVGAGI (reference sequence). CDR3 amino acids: CASGNGRIDEQYF. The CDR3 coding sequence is TGTGCCAGCGGCAACGGGAGGATCGACGAGCAGTACTTC.

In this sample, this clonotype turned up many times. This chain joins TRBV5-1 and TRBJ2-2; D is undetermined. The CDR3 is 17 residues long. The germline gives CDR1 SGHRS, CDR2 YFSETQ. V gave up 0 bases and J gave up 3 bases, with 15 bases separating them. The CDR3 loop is CASSLVSSEWDTGELFF. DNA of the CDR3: TGCGCCAGCAGCTTGGTGTCCAGCGAATGGGACACCGGGGAGCTGTTTTTT.